These 12 T cell receptor beta chains came from one sample sequenced in a study of read filtering for tumor transcriptome and immune sequencing. Molecular barcoded adaptors covering alpha/delta and beta/gamma chains were used on about 390 ng RNA. Using its own MiXCR run on the reads, TCRdb lists one record per CDR3 protein. The table records tens of thousands of distinct CDR3 sequences, roughly a fifth of them present only once. Sequencing was done on a sample of a population of CD138-negative cells sorted from bone marrow. The source of these receptors is a donor aged 40 or older with multiple myeloma.

This clonotype was recorded at least ten times. The V gene is TRBV9, the J gene TRBJ2-5, with a tentative D call TRBD2 (5 bases). The CDR3 is 14 residues long. Trimming took off 3 bases at V and 3 bases at J, with 12 bases between the two ends. Per germline, CDR1 SGDLS and CDR2 YYNGEE. DNA for the CDR3: TGTGCCAGCAGCGCAGGAAGGCGGGAAGAGACCCAGTACTTC. Protein: CASSAGRREETQYF.

This clonotype was seen repeatedly, ten times or more. The chain combines TRBV7-9 with TRBJ2-1; no clear D gene. Germline assignment: CDR1 SEHNR and CDR2 FQNEAQ (reference sequence). This CDR3 contains 17 residues. The germline V and J ends were trimmed by 5 bases and 0 bases, with 17 bases remaining between them. CDR3 loop: CASSPRAAASSYNEQFF. In nucleotides, the CDR3 is TGTGCCAGCAGCCCCCGGGCAGCCGCAAGCTCCTACAATGAGCAGTTCTTC. The entire variable domain, with the rest obtained from reference TRBV7-9 and TRBJ2-1, is as follows: DTGVSQNPRHKITKRGQNVTFRCDPISEHNRLYWYRQTLGQGPEFLTYFQNEAQLEKSRLLSDRFSAERPKGSFSTLEIQRTEQGDSAMYLCASSPRAAASSYNEQFFGPGTRLTVL.

The table lists this clonotype with many counts. The chain couples TRBV5-6 to TRBJ1-2; maybe TRBD1 (5 bases). Germline V gene data show CDR1 as SGHDT and CDR2 as YYEEEE. Deletions cut 0 bases from V and 7 bases from J, with 16 bases between. This CDR3 is 15 amino acids long. CDR3 loop: CASSLGWGPVGGYTF. The CDR3, as DNA: TGTGCCAGCAGCTTGGGTTGGGGACCAGTCGGTGGCTACACCTTC.

This rearrangement joins TRBV12-3 or TRBV12-4 to TRBJ2-3, with a tentative D call TRBD2 (5 bases). The CDR3 runs 13 residues. V lost 10 bases and J 2 bases, leaving 13 bases between the germline ends. The DNA for the CDR3 is TGTGCCACGACCCGGGAACCCACAGATACGCAGTATTTT. Translating it yields CATTREPTDTQYF.

There are many counts of this clonotype. V gene TRBV24-1 combines with J gene TRBJ2-3; 10 bases match TRBD1. The CDR3 is made up of 14 amino acids. V shed 9 bases and J 3 bases; nucleotides not matched to a gene: 5. Germline loops: CDR1 KGHDR, CDR2 SFDVKD. The CDR3 bases are TGTGCCACCGGCGACAGGGGGCTAACAGATACGCAGTATTTT. Its translation is CATGDRGLTDTQYF.

This clonotype was found many times. V usage is TRBV12-3 or TRBV12-4 and J usage is TRBJ2-2, with 7 positions matching TRBD1. The CDR3 runs 13 residues. Trimming took 2 bases from V and 6 from J; bases not matched to a gene: 0. CDR3: CASSLQGAGELFF. DNA for the CDR3: TGTGCCAGCAGTTTACAGGGGGCCGGGGAGCTGTTTTTT.

This clonotype was seen a few times. This rearrangement joins TRBV10-3 to TRBJ2-1, with D perhaps TRBD2 (6 bases). V was clipped by 10 bases and J by 4 bases, with 17 bases between them. Germline CDR1 is ENHRY and CDR2 is SYGVKD. The CDR3 contains 14 residues. The CDR3 DNA reads TGTGCCACTCTGGGGGGTGAGGGATACAATGAGCAGTTCTTC. As protein: CATLGGEGYNEQFF.

As regards this clonotype: Compared with germline, one end of the junction differs, possibly owing to a read error. Here the CDR3 reads CASSYSTGVQRERLFF. Written as DNA, the CDR3 is TGTGCCAGCAGTTACTCCACAGGGGTCCAACGGGAAAGACTGTTTTTT. The V and J genes are TRBV6-6 and TRBJ1-4; 7 bases map to TRBD1. The germline V gene has CDR1 MNHNY and CDR2 SVGAGI (reference sequence). CDR3 size: 16 residues.

This clonotype was counted at least ten times. The chain uses TRBV27 and TRBJ2-7; possible D gene TRBD2, 6 bases. V gave up 5 bases and J gave up 6 bases, with 23 bases separating them. Germline-derived CDR1 and CDR2 are MNHEY and SMNVEV (reference sequence). CDR3 length equals 16 residues. The CDR3 DNA reads as TGTGCCAGCAGTCCACCTCAGGGAGGTCGGAGAGGCGAGCAGTACTTC. Translation: CASSPPQGGRRGEQYF.

This clonotype was counted ten times or more. V gene TRBV3-1 combines with J gene TRBJ2-7; 7 positions match TRBD2. The V gene's germline CDR1 is LGHDT and CDR2 YNNKEL (reference sequence). Losses at the gene ends were 2 bases for V and 0 bases for J; bases not matched to a gene: 7. CDR3 size: 16 residues. The CDR3 region is CASSQRSSGSSYEQYF. CDR3 sequence (DNA): TGTGCCAGCAGCCAAAGGTCTAGCGGAAGCTCCTACGAGCAGTACTTC.

A note on this clonotype: An end of the junction differs from the germline gene, which may be a read error. The CDR3 DNA sequence: TGTGCCAGCATCCAAATGACCCCACCCGCGTCCAATGAGCGGTTCTTC. Its protein is CASIQMTPPASNERFF. The chain carries TRBV6-1 and TRBJ2-1; D is undetermined. Germline V gene lookup returns CDR1 MNHNS and CDR2 SASEGT. The CDR3 runs to 16 residues.

This clonotype came up many times. This sequence joins TRBV20-1 and TRBJ1-2; D is possibly TRBD1 (5 bases). Germline V gene lookup returns CDR1 DFQATT and CDR2 SNEGSKA (reference sequence). The CDR3 runs 16 residues. V lost 6 bases and J lost 0, with 20 bases in between. As DNA, the CDR3 is TGCAGTGCCAAAGCGACGGGGCACCGAACTAACTATGGCTACACCTTC. It encodes CSAKATGHRTNYGYTF.